What follows are 10 T cell receptor beta chains derived from one specimen sequenced in a study of technical replicates of blood from a handful of donors. TCRdb's copy holds only in-frame clones and misses some; the assay was immunoSEQ multiplex PCR. The sample has roughly 68,000 clones; around nine tenths are singletons. Sequencing was done on a sample of PBMCs. These TCRs come from a human donor in good health. Some clones in this sample may be carry-over from other donors' samples.

This clone was found once. V gene TRBV4-3 combines with J gene TRBJ1-4; possible D gene TRBD1, 6 bases. Germline CDR1 is LGHNA and CDR2 is YSLEER. V shed 0 bases and J shed 2 bases, with 19 bases lying between them. This CDR3 contains 19 residues. The CDR3 protein is CASSQDGGGRGGTNEKLFF. In nucleotides, the CDR3 is TGCGCCAGCAGCCAAGATGGAGGCGGCAGGGGAGGGACTAATGAAAAACTGTTTTTT.

The chain recombines TRBV7-2 with TRBJ2-7, with TRBD2 identical over 13 bases. The length of the CDR3 is 15 residues. The junction had 2 bases not matched to a gene; V was cut back by 4 bases and J by 2 bases. Per germline, CDR1 SGHTA and CDR2 FQGNSA. CDR3 DNA sequence: TGTGCCAGCAGCTGGGGACTAGCGGGGACCTACGAGCAGTACTTC. Amino acid sequence: CASSWGLAGTYEQYF.

V gene TRBV5-1 combines with J gene TRBJ2-3; TRBD2 matches at 8 bases. V lost 7 bases and J lost 4; bases outside the gene matches: 11. The CDR3 is 15 amino acids. Looked up from germline, CDR1 is SGHRS and CDR2 is YFSETQ. CDR3 amino acids: CASSSQAGVPDTQYF. CDR3 DNA sequence: TGCGCCAGCTCCTCACAAGCGGGAGTCCCAGATACGCAGTATTTT.

The chain joins TRBV11-3 to TRBJ2-2; 7 bases map to TRBD1. Germline CDR1 reads SGHNT; CDR2 reads YENEEA. The CDR3 runs to 16 residues. V lost 5 bases and J lost 3; bases outside the gene matches: 9. The CDR3 spells CASSPFRGLDTGELFF. Written as DNA, the CDR3 is TGTGCCAGCAGCCCGTTCAGGGGGTTGGACACCGGGGAGCTGTTTTTT.

The chain carries TRBV7-2 and TRBJ1-2; maybe TRBD1 (5 bases). Between the trimmed V and J ends, which lost 7 bases and 8 bases, there was a span of 17 bases. The CDR3 consists of 13 residues. Germline V gene data show CDR1 as SGHTA and CDR2 as FQGNSA. CDR3 bases: TGTGCCAGCACCCCAATGGGGCGGGAGGGCTACACCTTC. It codes for CASTPMGREGYTF. Using reference TRBV7-2 and TRBJ1-2 for the parts outside the CDR3, the full variable domain is GAGVSQSPSNKVTEKGKDVELRCDPISGHTALYWYRQSLGQGLEFLIYFQGNSAPDKSGLPSDRFSAERTGGSVSTLTIQRTQQEDSAVYLCASTPMGREGYTFGSGTRLTVV.

There are a few counts of this clone. The chain uses TRBV6-5 and TRBJ2-1; 11 nucleotides line up with TRBD2. Trimming took 8 bases from V and 8 from J; bases not matched to a gene: 8. CDR1 is MNHEY, CDR2 SVGAGI, per germline. This CDR3 contains 14 residues. DNA of the CDR3: TGTGCCAGCGGCGGACTAGCGGGTTCCCATGAGCAGTTCTTC. It yields the protein CASGGLAGSHEQFF.

The chain uses TRBV5-4 and TRBJ2-7; D perhaps matches TRBD2 (6 bases). The V end was cut by 1 base, the J end by 6 bases, with 20 bases between. Germline CDR1 reads SGHNT; CDR2 reads YYREEE (reference sequence). The CDR3 consists of 16 residues. The CDR3 DNA sequence: TGTGCCAGCAGCTTGAAGACCCGACAACTAGCAGTCGAGCAGTACTTC. Translation gives CASSLKTRQLAVEQYF.

The chain is built from TRBV11-1 and TRBJ2-3, with 16 bases identical to TRBD2. V shed 5 bases, J shed 1 base, and the junction held 3 bases outside the gene matches. Germline V gene lookup returns CDR1 SGHAT and CDR2 FQDESV (reference sequence). This CDR3 comprises 17 residues. The CDR3 DNA reads as TGTGCCAGCAGCCGGGGACTAGCGGGGGGGCGCACAGATACGCAGTATTTT. Residues: CASSRGLAGGRTDTQYF.

The chain recombines TRBV14 with TRBJ2-3, with TRBD2 identical over 7 bases. Germline values: CDR1 SGHDN, CDR2 FVKESK. This CDR3 is built from 15 residues. Trimming removed 3 bases from V and 0 bases from J; junction bases left unmatched: 3. The CDR3 bases are TGTGCCAGCAGCCACTCGCGGGAGAGCACAGATACGCAGTATTTT. This encodes CASSHSRESTDTQYF.

The chain combines TRBV27 with TRBJ1-5; 7 nucleotides align to TRBD1. Germline V gene sequence: CDR1 MNHEY, CDR2 SMNVEV (reference sequence). This CDR3 contains 17 residues. The V segment lost 6 bases and the J segment 0 bases; nucleotides outside the gene matches: 11. In DNA, the CDR3 is TGTGCCAGCAGGCAGGGGGGAAAGGTTTATAGCAATCAGCCCCAGCATTTT. This codes for CASRQGGKVYSNQPQHF.